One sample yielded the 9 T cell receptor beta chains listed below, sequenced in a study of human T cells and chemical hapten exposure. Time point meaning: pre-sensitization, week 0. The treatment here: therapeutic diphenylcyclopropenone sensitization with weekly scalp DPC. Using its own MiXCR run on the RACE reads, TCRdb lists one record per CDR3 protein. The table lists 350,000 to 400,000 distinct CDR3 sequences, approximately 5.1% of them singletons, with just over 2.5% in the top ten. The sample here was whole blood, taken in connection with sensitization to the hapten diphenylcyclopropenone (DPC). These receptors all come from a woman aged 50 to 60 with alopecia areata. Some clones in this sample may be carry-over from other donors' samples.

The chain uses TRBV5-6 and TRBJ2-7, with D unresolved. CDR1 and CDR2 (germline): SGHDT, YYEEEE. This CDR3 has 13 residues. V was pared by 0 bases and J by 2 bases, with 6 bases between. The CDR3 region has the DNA TGTGCCAGCAGCTTGGAACTTACCTACGAGCAGTACTTC. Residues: CASSLELTYEQYF.

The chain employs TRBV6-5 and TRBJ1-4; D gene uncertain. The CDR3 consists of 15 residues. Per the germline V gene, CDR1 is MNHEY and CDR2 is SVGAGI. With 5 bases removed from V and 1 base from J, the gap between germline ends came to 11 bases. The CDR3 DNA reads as TGTGCCAGCAGTCATCTTCACAGAACTAATGAAAAACTGTTTTTT. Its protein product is CASSHLHRTNEKLFF.

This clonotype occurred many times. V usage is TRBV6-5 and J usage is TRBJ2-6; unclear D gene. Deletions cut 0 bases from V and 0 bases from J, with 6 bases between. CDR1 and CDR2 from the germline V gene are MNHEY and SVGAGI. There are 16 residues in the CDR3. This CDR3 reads CASSYSTVSGANVLTF. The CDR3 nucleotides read TGTGCCAGCAGTTACTCGACGGTCTCTGGGGCCAACGTCCTGACTTTC.

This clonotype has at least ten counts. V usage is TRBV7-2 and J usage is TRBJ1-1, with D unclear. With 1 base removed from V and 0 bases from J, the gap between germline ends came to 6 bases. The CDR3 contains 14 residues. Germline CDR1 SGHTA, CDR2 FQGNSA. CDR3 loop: CASSLGAMNTEAFF. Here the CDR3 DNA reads TGTGCCAGCAGCTTAGGGGCAATGAACACTGAAGCTTTCTTT.

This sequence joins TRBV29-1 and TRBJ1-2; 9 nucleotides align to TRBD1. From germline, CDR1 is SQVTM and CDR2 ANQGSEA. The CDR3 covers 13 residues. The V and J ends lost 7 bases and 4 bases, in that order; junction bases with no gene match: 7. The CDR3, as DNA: TGCAGCGGAGAGACAGGGGGGAGCTATGGCTACACCTTC. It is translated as CSGETGGSYGYTF.

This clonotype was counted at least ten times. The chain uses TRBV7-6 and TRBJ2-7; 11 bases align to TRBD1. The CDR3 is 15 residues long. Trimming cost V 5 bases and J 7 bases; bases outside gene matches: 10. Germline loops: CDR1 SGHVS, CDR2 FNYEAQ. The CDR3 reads CASSTQDRGRGEQYF. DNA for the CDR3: TGTGCCAGCAGCACCCAGGACAGGGGGCGGGGTGAGCAGTACTTC.

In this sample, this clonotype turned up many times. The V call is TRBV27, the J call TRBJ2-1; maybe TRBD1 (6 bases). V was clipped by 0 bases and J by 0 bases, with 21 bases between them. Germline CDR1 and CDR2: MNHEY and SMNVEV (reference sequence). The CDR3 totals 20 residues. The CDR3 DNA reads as TGTGCCAGCAGTTTATCCACACCCTGGGTGGGGGCGAGCTCCTACAATGAGCAGTTCTTC. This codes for CASSLSTPWVGASSYNEQFF.

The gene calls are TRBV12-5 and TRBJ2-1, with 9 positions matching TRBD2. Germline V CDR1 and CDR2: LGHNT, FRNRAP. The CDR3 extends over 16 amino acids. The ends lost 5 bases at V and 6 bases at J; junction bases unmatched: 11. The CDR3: CASGMPRTSASNEQFF. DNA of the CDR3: TGTGCTAGTGGTATGCCCAGGACTAGCGCCAGCAATGAGCAGTTCTTC.

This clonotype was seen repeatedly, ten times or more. The CDR3 spells CASSLLSRTANTEAFF. DNA for the CDR3: TGCGCCAGCAGCTTACTATCCCGGACGGCAAACACTGAAGCTTTCTTT. The chain couples TRBV5-1 to TRBJ1-1, with D hard to call. The germline V and J ends were trimmed by 2 bases and 2 bases, with 16 bases remaining between them. CDR1 and CDR2 from the germline V gene are SGHRS and YFSETQ. This CDR3 has 16 amino acids.